This T cell receptor (beta chain) was sequenced for a study of patients and donors after allogeneic stem cell transplantation. The V and J ends lost 4 bases and 0 bases, in that order; junction bases with no gene match: 5. This CDR3 spans 15 amino acids. Each CDR3 protein is one row after TCRdb ran MiXCR on the RT-PCR reads. The sample yields roughly 940,000 distinct CDR3 sequences, about 20% seen once. There are a few counts of this clonotype. Sequenced: blood, either unsorted or a sorted T cell fraction (not recorded which). The origin of this receptor is a human donor who was either an allogeneic HSCT recipient or a stem cell or donor lymphocyte infusion donor (not recorded which). It is not recorded whose cells these are; they may come from a transplant donor. The chain links TRBV12-3 or TRBV12-4 to TRBJ1-2, with 7 bases fitting TRBD1. CDR3 amino acids: CASSSDRAANYGYTF. The CDR3 DNA is TGTGCCAGCAGTTCAGACAGGGCAGCTAACTATGGCTACACCTTC.